The rows below give T cell receptor beta chains drawn from one sample of a study of cytomegalovirus exposure and HLA in healthy donors. The table came from immunoSEQ multiplex PCR; TCRdb's copy has only in-frame clones and leaves some out. The sample yields some 260,000 clones, about 88% seen once. The source material was PBMCs. The origin of the receptors is a man between 18 and 35 years old in good health and CMV-seropositive. Both conserved end residues are part of each CDR3. The order of the fields is V gene, clone size, D gene, J gene, CDR3 protein, CDR3 DNA. A D gene is named only where the DNA matches it firmly. Some rows mark clone size as missing; the rest say once, few, many or name a class of expanded clone.

TRBV9	.	.	TRBJ2-5	CASSVRGETQYF	TGTGCCAGCAGCGTCAGAGGAGAGACCCAGTACTTC
TRBV29-1	.	.	TRBJ2-1	CSVGQYNEQFF	TGCAGCGTCGGCCAGTACAATGAGCAGTTCTTC
TRBV5-1	.	TRBD1	TRBJ1-2	CASSSTGQGYGYTF	TGCGCCAGCAGCAGTACGGGACAGGGGTATGGCTACACCTTC
TRBV4-2	.	.	TRBJ2-7	CASSQDHGSSYEQYF	TGTGCCAGCAGCCAAGATCACGGGAGCTCCTACGAGCAGTACTTC
TRBV6-1	.	TRBD1	TRBJ1-2	CASRGTGAYGGYTF	TGTGCCAGCAGAGGTACAGGGGCCTATGGGGGCTACACCTTC
TRBV6-1	.	.	TRBJ1-4	CASSSQVATNEKLFF	TGTGCCAGCAGTTCCCAGGTAGCCACTAATGAAAAACTGTTTTTT
TRBV5-1	.	.	TRBJ2-7	CASSLEGPLLGEQYF	TGCGCCAGCAGCTTGGAAGGGCCCCTCCTCGGGGAGCAGTACTTC
TRBV5-1	.	TRBD1	TRBJ2-5	CASSLDRGQTQYF	TGCGCCAGCAGCTTGGACAGGGGCCAGACCCAGTACTTC
TRBV5-8	.	.	TRBJ1-2	CAIRGFLDGYTF	TGTGCCATCAGGGGTTTCCTGGATGGCTACACCTTC
TRBV6-1	.	.	TRBJ1-1	CASSEGGQGPSAEAFF	TGTGCCAGCAGTGAAGGGGGCCAAGGGCCTAGTGCTGAAGCTTTCTTT
TRBV12-5	.	.	TRBJ2-7	CASGLTPPYEQYF	TGTGCTAGTGGTTTGACCCCCCCCTACGAGCAGTACTTC
TRBV30	few	TRBD1	TRBJ1-2	CAWSRDRPYGYTF	TGTGCCTGGAGTAGGGACAGGCCCTATGGCTACACCTTC
TRBV7-9	.	.	TRBJ1-1	CASRPGHENTEAFF	TGTGCCAGCAGACCGGGACACGAGAACACTGAAGCTTTCTTT
TRBV13	once	.	TRBJ1-2	CASSGGALVNYGYTF	TGTGCCAGCAGTGGGGGGGCTTTGGTGAACTATGGCTACACCTTC
TRBV27	.	.	TRBJ2-6	CASSRGPGSGANVLTF	TGTGCCAGCAGTCGGGGCCCAGGCTCTGGGGCCAACGTCCTGACTTTC
TRBV6-5	.	.	TRBJ1-2	CASSRGWDGYTF	TGTGCCAGCAGTCGGGGGTGGGATGGCTACACCTTC